Many counts were recorded for the clone carrying this T cell receptor (beta chain). Trimming at V came to 6 bases and at J to 5 bases, leaving 10 bases not matched to a gene. The V gene's germline CDR1 is KGHSH and CDR2 LQKENI. CDR3 length equals 15 residues. Via MiXCR, TCRdb re-called the RT-PCR reads, giving one row per CDR3 protein. Of hundreds of thousands of distinct CDR3 sequences listed, approximately 15% were seen once; the top ten hold roughly 3.9%. The receptor was isolated from a female donor in good health, serving as a healthy control. Sequencing was performed on memory CD4+ T cells from blood. V and J are TRBV18 and TRBJ2-4; the match to TRBD2 covers 7 bases. CDR3 coding DNA: TGTGCCAGCTCCAAGGCGGGAGTGACCCAAAACATTCAGTACTTC. Protein: CASSKAGVTQNIQYF. Variable domain in full (rest from reference TRBV18 and TRBJ2-4): NAGVMQNPRHLVRRRGQEARLRCSPMKGHSHVYWYRQLPEEGLKFMVYLQKENIIDESGMPKERFSAEFPKEGPSILRIQQVVRGDSAAYFCASSKAGVTQNIQYFGAGTRLSVL.